This TCR beta chain derives from a study of post-analysis software for immune sequencing data. Unique molecular identifiers tagged the TCR beta cDNA libraries. TCRdb ran MiXCR on the PCR reads and lists one entry per CDR3 protein. Here the sample spans roughly 700,000 distinct CDR3 sequences, around 27% being singletons. This receptor was taken from a girl under 18 with multiple sclerosis. Input material: blood.

The CDR3 nucleotides read TGCAGCGTTGACTGGCACGGAGATTACAATGAGCAGTTCTTC. Its protein is CSVDWHGDYNEQFF. V gene TRBV29-1 combines with J gene TRBJ2-1; D unclear. The CDR3 loop spans 14 amino acids. Germline V gene lookup returns CDR1 SQVTM and CDR2 ANQGSEA. The V gene lost 3 bases and the J gene lost 4 bases, with 13 bases spanning the gap.